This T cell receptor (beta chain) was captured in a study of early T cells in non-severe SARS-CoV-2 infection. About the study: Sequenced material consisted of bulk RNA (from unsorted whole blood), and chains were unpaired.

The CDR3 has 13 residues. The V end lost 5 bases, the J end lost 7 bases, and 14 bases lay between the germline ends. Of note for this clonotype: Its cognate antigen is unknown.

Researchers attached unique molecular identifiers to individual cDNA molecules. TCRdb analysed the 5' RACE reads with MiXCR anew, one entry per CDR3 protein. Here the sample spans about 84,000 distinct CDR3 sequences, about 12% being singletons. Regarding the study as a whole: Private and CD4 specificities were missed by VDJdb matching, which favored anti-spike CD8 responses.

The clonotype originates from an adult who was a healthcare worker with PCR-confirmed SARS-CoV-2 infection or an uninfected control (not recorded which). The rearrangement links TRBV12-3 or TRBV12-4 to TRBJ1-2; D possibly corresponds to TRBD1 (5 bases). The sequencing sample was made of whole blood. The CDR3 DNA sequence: TGTGCCAGCAGTCCGTCGACAGCCACTGGCTACACCTTC. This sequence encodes CASSPSTATGYTF.